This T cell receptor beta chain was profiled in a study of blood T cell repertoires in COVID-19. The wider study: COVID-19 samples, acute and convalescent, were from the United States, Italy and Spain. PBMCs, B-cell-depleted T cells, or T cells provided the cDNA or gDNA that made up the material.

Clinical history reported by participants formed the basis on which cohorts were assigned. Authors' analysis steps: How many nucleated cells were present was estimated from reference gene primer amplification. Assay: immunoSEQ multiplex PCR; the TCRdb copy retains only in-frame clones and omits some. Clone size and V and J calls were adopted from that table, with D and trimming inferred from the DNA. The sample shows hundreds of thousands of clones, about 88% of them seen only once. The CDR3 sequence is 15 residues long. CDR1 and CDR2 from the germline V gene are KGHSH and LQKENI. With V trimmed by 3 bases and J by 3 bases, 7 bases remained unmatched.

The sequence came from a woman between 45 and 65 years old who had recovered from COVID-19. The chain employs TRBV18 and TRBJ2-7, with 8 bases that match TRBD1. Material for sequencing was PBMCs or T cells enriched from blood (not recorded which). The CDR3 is CASSPVDRGDYEQYF. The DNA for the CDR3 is TGTGCCAGCTCACCGGTCGACAGGGGTGACTACGAGCAGTACTTC.